The source of this T cell receptor (beta chain) is a study of control samples from healthy donors and cancer patients. Sequenced by immunoSEQ multiplex PCR; TCRdb stores in-frame clones only, minus some. The sample holds roughly 94,000 clones, about four fifths seen once. The CDR3 totals 15 residues. CDR1 SGHRS and CDR2 YFSETQ come from the germline V gene. Trimming took 4 bases from V and 3 from J; bases not matched to a gene: 6. The TCR sequence derives from a man in his 70s with lung cancer. What was sequenced was PBMCs. V gene TRBV5-1 combines with J gene TRBJ2-2; the match to TRBD1 covers 7 bases. In DNA, the CDR3 is TGCGCCAGCAGCAGGGGGCACGGGGACACCGGGGAGCTGTTTTTT. Amino acid sequence: CASSRGHGDTGELFF. The variable domain in full, with the rest retrieved from reference TRBV5-1 and TRBJ2-2, is KAGVTQTPRYLIKTRGQQVTLSCSPISGHRSVSWYQQTPGQGLQFLFEYFSETQRNKGNFPGRFSGRQFSNSRSEMNVSTLELGDSALYLCASSRGHGDTGELFFGEGSRLTVL.